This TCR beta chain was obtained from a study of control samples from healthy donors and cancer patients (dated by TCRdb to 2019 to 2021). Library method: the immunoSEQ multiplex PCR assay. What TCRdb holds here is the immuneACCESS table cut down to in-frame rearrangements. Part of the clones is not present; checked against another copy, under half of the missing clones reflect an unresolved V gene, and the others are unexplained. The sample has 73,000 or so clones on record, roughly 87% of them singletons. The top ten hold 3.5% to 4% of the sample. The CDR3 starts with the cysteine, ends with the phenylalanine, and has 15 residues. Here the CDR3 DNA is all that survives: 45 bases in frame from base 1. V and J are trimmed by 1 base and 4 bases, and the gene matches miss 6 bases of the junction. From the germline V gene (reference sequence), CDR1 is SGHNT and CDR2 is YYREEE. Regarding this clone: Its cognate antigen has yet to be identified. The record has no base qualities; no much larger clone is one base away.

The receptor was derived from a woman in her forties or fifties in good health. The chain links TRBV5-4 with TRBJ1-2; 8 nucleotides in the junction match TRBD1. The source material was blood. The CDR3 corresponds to CASSLPGQGGYGYTF. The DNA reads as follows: TGTGCCAGCAGCTTGCCCGGACAGGGAGGCTATGGCTACACCTTC.